This TCR beta chain was identified in a study of T cell responses to AZD1222 COVID-19 vaccine. Measured with immunoSEQ multiplex PCR; TCRdb has only the in-frame clones, and not every one. The sample holds some 150,000 clones; almost 85% are singletons and the top ten take around 8.3%. As for this clone: The target antigen is unknown.

Trimming removed 5 bases at V and 6 bases at J, with 10 bases between. The CDR3 has 12 residues. Broader study findings: It should be noted that donors were predominantly white British and more often female, and clonal diversity was possibly underestimated. Close to half of all spike-specific TCRs reportedly target regions of the variants that are unmutated. Vaccine-associated CD4 TCRs ranged over spike, dominating at 160-218 and 743-854. When two AZD1222 doses had been given, Spike-specific TCR breadth and depth rose.

The J gene is TRBJ1-2, the V gene TRBV12-3 or TRBV12-4; D unclear. Sample: peripheral blood, taken 28 days after the second dose of the MenACWY control vaccine. The sequence was obtained from an adult who received the MenACWY meningococcal vaccine as a control. CDR3 in DNA: TGTGCCAGCAGTCCCAACCTTGATGGCTACACCTTC. Its protein product is CASSPNLDGYTF.